This T cell receptor (beta chain) derives from a study of blood T cell repertoires in COVID-19. Study background: Italy, Spain and the United States were the sources of the convalescent and acute COVID-19 samples.

Authors' data handling: Cell counts per sample came from amplifying reference gene primers. Profiled with immunoSEQ multiplex PCR; TCRdb holds only in-frame clones, not every one. That table supplies the V and J calls and clone size; D and trimming were determined from the DNA. The sample contains about 260,000 clones, about 82% of which appear only once. Donors were grouped by their self-reported clinical history. Donors of Cohort 3 who recovered were those that had two negative PCRs, clearance, or symptom resolution. Germline assignment: CDR1 KGHSH and CDR2 LQKENI. V lost 6 bases and J lost 7, with 18 bases in between. The CDR3 consists of 15 residues.

The specimen sequenced was PBMCs or T cells enriched from blood (not recorded which). The sequence came from a woman aged 45-65 years who had recovered from COVID-19. The genes are TRBV18 and TRBJ1-4; D perhaps matches TRBD1 (6 bases). The CDR3 bases are TGTGCCAGCTCGCCTGACAGGTCTGGGGGTGAAAAACTGTTTTTT. Encoded protein: CASSPDRSGGEKLFF.